A selection of T cell receptor beta chains follows, all from one sample in a study of T cell changes during pregnancy in multiple sclerosis. Clones were read by immunoSEQ multiplex PCR, and TCRdb kept only the in-frame ones, dropping some. The table records around 31,000 clones, 90% of them present only once. Sequencing was performed on CD4+ T cells from peripheral blood mononuclear cells, taken in the third trimester of pregnancy. Every receptor here comes from a female donor in good health, enrolled as a control in a pregnancy study. Both conserved end residues are part of each CDR3. D genes are given only for firm matches. Clone size is shown for a subset of rows, as once, few, many or a class of expanded clone.

.	TRBJ2-2	.	TRBV25-1	TGTGCCAGCAGGGCCCTCGGGTACACCGGGGAGCTGTTTTTT	CASRALGYTGELFF
TRBD1	TRBJ1-2	once	TRBV14	TGTGCCAGCAGCCCTTTTAGGACAGGGGGTAACTATGGCTACACCTTC	CASSPFRTGGNYGYTF
.	TRBJ1-5	.	TRBV10-3	TGTGCCATCAGGGCAGGTTACAATCAGCCCCAGCATTTT	CAIRAGYNQPQHF
TRBD1	TRBJ1-5	.	TRBV7-9	TGTGCCAGCAGCAATACAGGGGTTAACAATCAGCCCCAGCATTTT	CASSNTGVNNQPQHF
.	TRBJ1-2	.	TRBV6-1	TGTGCCAGCAGTCTAACAGATAACTATGGCTACACCTTC	CASSLTDNYGYTF
.	TRBJ2-6	.	TRBV9	TGTGCCAGCAGCGTATCGCAGTCTGGGGCCAACGTCCTGACTTTC	CASSVSQSGANVLTF
TRBD2	TRBJ2-7	.	TRBV14	TGTGCCAGCAGCCAAGATGAAGGGAGGGCCTCCTACGAGCAGTACTTC	CASSQDEGRASYEQYF
TRBD1	TRBJ1-4	.	TRBV14	TGTGCCAGCAGCCATCGGACAGGGACAGGGCCTAATGAAAAACTGTTTTTT	CASSHRTGTGPNEKLFF
TRBD1	TRBJ1-2	once	TRBV7-9	TGTGCCAGCAGCCGAGTAGGACAGGCGAACTATGGCTACACCTTC	CASSRVGQANYGYTF
TRBD1	TRBJ2-5	.	TRBV5-6	TGTGCCAGCAGCGAACAGGGGGCGCGTGAGACCCAGTACTTC	CASSEQGARETQYF
.	TRBJ2-1	.	TRBV9	TGTGCCAGCAGCGCCGACCCTGGACTGCTCCGGTACAATGAGCAGTTCTTC	CASSADPGLLRYNEQFF
TRBD1	TRBJ1-2	once	TRBV6-1	TGTGCCAGCAGTGGTGACAGGGCCTATGGCTACACCTTC	CASSGDRAYGYTF
.	TRBJ2-7	once	TRBV20-1	TGCAGTGCTAGAGTCTCGTACGAGCAGTACTTC	CSARVSYEQYF
.	TRBJ2-7	.	TRBV5-6	TGTGCCAGCAGCTCGAGCCCTGACGAGCAGTACTTC	CASSSSPDEQYF
TRBD1	TRBJ2-6	.	TRBV14	TGTGCCAGCAGCCCGCAGACAGGGATCTCTGGGGCCAACGTCCTGACTTTC	CASSPQTGISGANVLTF
TRBD1	TRBJ2-7	.	TRBV5-5	TGTGCCAGCAGCTACACCGGGACAGGGGCCTTTGAGCAGTACTTC	CASSYTGTGAFEQYF
.	TRBJ2-7	.	TRBV9	TGTGCCAGCAGCCCGGGACATTCCTACGAGCAGTACTTC	CASSPGHSYEQYF
TRBD1	TRBJ1-1	.	TRBV27	TGTGCCAGCAGACGTCGGACAGGGAGTACTGAAGCTTTCTTT	CASRRRTGSTEAFF
TRBD1	TRBJ1-5	.	TRBV2	TGTGCCAGCAGCGCACAGGGGGCGAGCAATCAGCCCCAGCATTTT	CASSAQGASNQPQHF
TRBD1	TRBJ2-7	.	TRBV29-1	TGCAGCGTTGGGCGGCCAGGGGGCCACGAGCAGTACTTC	CSVGRPGGHEQYF
.	TRBJ1-1	.	TRBV25-1	TGTGCCAGCAGTGAGGTAGACAGGCGCACTGAAGCTTTCTTT	CASSEVDRRTEAFF
TRBD2	TRBJ2-3	.	TRBV7-9	TGTGCCAGCAGCGGAATTCTAGCGGGTAGCACAGATACGCAGTATTTT	CASSGILAGSTDTQYF
.	TRBJ1-5	.	TRBV10-3	TGTGCCATCAGTGCTAGCAGTTATCAGCCCCAGCATTTT	CAISASSYQPQHF
.	TRBJ2-5	.	TRBV14	TGTGCCAGCAGCCAAGCTTTTGGGCAGGGGTTCCAAGAGACCCAGTACTTC	CASSQAFGQGFQETQYF
.	TRBJ2-5	.	TRBV19	TGTGCCAGCAGCACCGGGACTTACGAAGAGACCCAGTACTTC	CASSTGTYEETQYF
.	TRBJ1-1	.	TRBV6-6	TGTGCCAGCAGTTTTTTTAAAGGTAACAGTGAAGCTTTCTTT	CASSFFKGNSEAFF
.	TRBJ2-7	.	TRBV7-2	TGTGCCAGCAGCAAACAACTCCCCGGGACAATCGCCTACGAGCAGTACTTC	CASSKQLPGTIAYEQYF
TRBD2	TRBJ2-1	.	TRBV6-1	TGTGCCAGCAGAGAACTAGCGGGCTATGAAAAGGGGAATGAGCAGTTCTTC	CASRELAGYEKGNEQFF
TRBD2	TRBJ2-2	.	TRBV6-1	TGTGCCAGCAGTGACGGGACTAGGTTCACCGGGGAGCTGTTTTTT	CASSDGTRFTGELFF
TRBD1	TRBJ1-2	.	TRBV6-1	TGTGCCAGCAGTGACATGGACAGGATGGGCTACACCTTC	CASSDMDRMGYTF
.	TRBJ1-4	.	TRBV7-2	TGTGCCAGCAGCTTAGGTTGGGGCGGACCGAATGAAAAACTGTTTTTT	CASSLGWGGPNEKLFF
.	TRBJ2-5	.	TRBV14	TGTGCCAGCAGCCAAGATACCGGGGGGCGACGGGAGACCCAGTACTTC	CASSQDTGGRRETQYF
.	TRBJ2-7	once	TRBV15	TGTGCCACCAGCAGAGGAGGTCTGAGCTCCTACGAGCAGTACTTC	CATSRGGLSSYEQYF
.	TRBJ1-1	once	TRBV29-1	TGCAGCGTCCCCGACGGGGGTGTGGGGTTTTCTTTCTTT	CSVPDGGVGFSFF
TRBD1	TRBJ2-6	.	TRBV2	TGTGCCAGCAGGGGACAGGGGTTCGGGGCCAACGTCCTGACTTTC	CASRGQGFGANVLTF
.	TRBJ1-1	.	TRBV5-6	TGTGCCAGCAGCTTCAGGGTGAACACTGAAGCTTTCTTT	CASSFRVNTEAFF
TRBD2	TRBJ2-3	once	TRBV5-1	TGCGCCAGCAGCTCGGGGGGTAGCAGCACAGATACGCAGTATTTT	CASSSGGSSTDTQYF
TRBD1	TRBJ1-2	once	TRBV14	TGTGCCAGCAGCCAGGCAGGAACAGGGGCCGCTTCTCTCTATGGCTACACCTTC	CASSQAGTGAASLYGYTF
TRBD2	TRBJ2-7	once	TRBV5-1	TGCGCCACCAGGGGGGTACTAGCGGGAGCCTACGAGCAGTACTTC	CATRGVLAGAYEQYF
.	TRBJ1-5	.	TRBV28	TGTGCCAGCATCTCGGGAAAACACCAGCCCCAGCATTTT	CASISGKHQPQHF
.	TRBJ2-5	.	TRBV15	TGTGCCACCAGCGAGGATCGTTCGGGTCATCAGTACTTC	CATSEDRSGHQYF
.	TRBJ2-7	few	TRBV7-9	TGTGCCAGCAACCCGGGTAACTCCTACGAGCAGTACTTC	CASNPGNSYEQYF
.	TRBJ2-3	.	TRBV11-3	TGTGCCAGCAGCTCAAATAGCGGCACAGATACGCAGTATTTT	CASSSNSGTDTQYF
TRBD1	TRBJ1-5	.	TRBV5-5	TGTGCCAGCAGCCCCGGGACAGGGGTCAATCAGCCCCAGCATTTT	CASSPGTGVNQPQHF
TRBD1	TRBJ2-3	.	TRBV6-5	TGTGCCAGCAGCCGGGACAGGATCACAGATACGCAGTATTTT	CASSRDRITDTQYF
TRBD1	TRBJ1-4	.	TRBV5-5	TGTGCCAGCAGCTTAGGGACAGGGGGTAATGAAAAACTGTTTTTT	CASSLGTGGNEKLFF
TRBD2	TRBJ2-3	.	TRBV18	TGTGCCAGCTCACCACCGGGACTAGCTAGCGCAGATACGCAGTATTTT	CASSPPGLASADTQYF
TRBD1	TRBJ1-2	medium-sized	TRBV6-5	TGTGCCAGCAGTTCGACAGGGAACTATGGCTACACCTTC	CASSSTGNYGYTF
.	TRBJ2-2	.	TRBV18	TGTGCCAGCTCACTAAACGGGGAGCTGTTTTTT	CASSLNGELFF
.	TRBJ2-1	.	TRBV6-5	TGTGCCAGCAGTTACGACGCAGCGGATAATGAGCAGTTCTTC	CASSYDAADNEQFF
.	TRBJ2-1	.	TRBV2	TGTGCCAGCAGTCCAGGGGTTCATGAGCAGTTCTTC	CASSPGVHEQFF
.	TRBJ2-7	.	TRBV30	TGTGCCTGGAGCACGCTCGAAGGGAGGCCCTACGAGCAGTACTTC	CAWSTLEGRPYEQYF
.	TRBJ1-2	once	TRBV15	TGTGCCACCAGCAGAGGCGCGGACTATGGCTACACCTTC	CATSRGADYGYTF